This passage covers 16 T cell receptor beta chains from one sample sequenced in a study of tumor and adjacent non-tumor tissue in lung cancer. The library came from three nested PCR rounds adapted from ARM-PCR protocols. TCRdb analysed the multiplex PCR reads with MiXCR anew, one entry per CDR3 protein. The profile covers 80,000 to 130,000 distinct CDR3 sequences, with about 60% appearing a single time and 15% to 20% taken by the ten largest. This sample's RNA came from whole unsorted tissue. The normal lung tissue was taken more than 3 cm from the tumor edge. The specimen sequenced was distant non-tumor lung tissue. Receptors originate from a man aged 30-40 years with non-small cell lung cancer.

In this sample, this clonotype turned up a few times. The rearrangement links TRBV14 to TRBJ2-4; 8 bases align to TRBD2. This CDR3 is 18 amino acids long. From germline, CDR1 is SGHDN and CDR2 FVKESK. V shed 1 base and J 3 bases; nucleotides not matched to a gene: 11. The CDR3 here is CASSQGDVGGVVKNIQYF. The CDR3 nucleotides read TGTGCCAGCAGCCAAGGGGATGTCGGGGGGGTTGTCAAAAACATTCAGTACTTC.

For this clonotype: One end of the junction fails to match germline, which may point to a read error. The chain is built from TRBV5-1 and TRBJ2-2, with D uncertain. The germline CDR1 and CDR2 sequences are SGHRS and YFSETQ. The CDR3 is 15 amino acids. The CDR3 coding sequence is TGCGCCTGCAGCTTGGCAGACCAACACACCGGGGAGCTGTTTTTT. This gives the protein CACSLADQHTGELFF. Filled out from reference TRBV5-1 and TRBJ2-2, the complete variable domain reads KAGVTQTPRYLIKTRGQQVTLSCSPISGHRSVSWYQQTPGQGLQFLFEYFSETQRNKGNFPGRFSGRQFSNSRSEMNVSTLELGDSALYLCACSLADQHTGELFFGEGSRLTVL.

Of note for this clonotype: Because it lacks the conserved phenylalanine or tryptophan at the end, this CDR3 is likely a read error. The V gene is TRBV11-3, the J gene TRBJ2-7; D may correspond to TRBD1 or TRBD2 (5 bases each). In germline, CDR1 is SGHNT, CDR2 YENEEA. This CDR3 spans 15 amino acids. Here the CDR3 reads CATSRGSGPSYEQYI. The DNA of the CDR3 is TGTGCCACCAGCCGAGGTTCGGGGCCCTCCTACGAGCAGTACATC.

This clonotype was seen a single time. An end of the junction differs from the germline gene, which may be a read error. The chain carries TRBV11-2 and TRBJ2-7; D possibly corresponds to TRBD1 (5 bases). This CDR3 region has 16 residues. Germline V gene lookup returns CDR1 SGHAT and CDR2 FQNNGV. The CDR3 loop reads CASSSIDSSPAYDQYF. For the CDR3, the DNA is TGTGCCAGCAGCTCAATCGACAGTTCCCCCGCCTACGATCAGTACTTC. The variable domain in full, with the rest retrieved from reference TRBV11-2 and TRBJ2-7, is EAGVAQSPRYKIIEKRQSVAFWCNPISGHATLYWYQQILGQGPKLLIQFQNNGVVDDSQLPKDRFSAERLKGVDSTLKIQPAKLEDSAVYLCASSSIDSSPAYDQYFGPGTRLTVT.

On this clonotype: The junction departs from germline at one end; a sequencing error may be responsible. V and J are TRBV12-3 or TRBV12-4 and TRBJ1-3; no definite D call. CDR3 size: 14 residues. The CDR3: CASSSCYTGNTIYF. Here the CDR3 DNA reads TGTGCCAGCAGTTCATGCTACACTGGAAACACTATATATTTT.

In its sample, this clonotype was seen many times. The V call is TRBV5-1, the J call TRBJ2-1, with D possibly called TRBD1 or TRBD2 (5 bases each). V was cut by 5 bases and J by 5 bases, with 14 bases left in between. The length of the CDR3 is 14 residues. In germline, CDR1 is SGHRS, CDR2 YFSETQ. The CDR3 is CASSSGDHDNEQFF. CDR3 coding DNA: TGCGCCAGCAGTTCTGGGGACCACGACAATGAGCAGTTCTTC.

This clonotype was observed many times. The chain is built from TRBV10-2 and TRBJ1-5; no clear D gene. CDR1 is WSHSY and CDR2 is SAAADI in the germline V gene. The CDR3 runs to 13 residues. V was pared by 0 bases and J by 3 bases, with 3 bases between. DNA of the CDR3: TGCGCCAGCAGTGAGTCGCCCAATCAGCCCCAGCATTTT. This sequence encodes CASSESPNQPQHF.

This clonotype was counted at least ten times. The chain recombines TRBV20-1 with TRBJ2-6; unclear D gene. This CDR3 is built from 16 residues. Trimming stripped 3 bases from V and 0 bases from J, with 12 bases between. CDR1 is DFQATT, CDR2 SNEGSKA, per germline (reference sequence). This chain's CDR3 is CSASPNTVSGANVLTF. The CDR3 coding sequence is TGCAGTGCTAGCCCGAACACCGTCTCTGGGGCCAACGTCCTGACTTTC.

In its sample, this clonotype was seen many times. The chain carries TRBV5-1 and TRBJ2-1; D unclear. Trimming removed 4 bases from V and 3 bases from J, with 5 bases in between. Germline values: CDR1 SGHRS, CDR2 YFSETQ. The CDR3 has 12 amino acids. CDR3 sequence reads: CASSANYNEQFF. The CDR3 nucleotides read TGCGCCAGCAGCGCGAACTACAATGAGCAGTTCTTC. Variable domain in full (rest from reference TRBV5-1 and TRBJ2-1): KAGVTQTPRYLIKTRGQQVTLSCSPISGHRSVSWYQQTPGQGLQFLFEYFSETQRNKGNFPGRFSGRQFSNSRSEMNVSTLELGDSALYLCASSANYNEQFFGPGTRLTVL.

Note on this clonotype: The junction does not match germline at one end; this may be a read error. The rearrangement uses TRBV29-1 and TRBJ2-1; D gene unclear. The CDR3 is 11 residues long. Germline loops: CDR1 SQVTM, CDR2 ANQGSEA. Written as DNA, the CDR3 is TGCAGCGTTGTAAGAGGCGATGAACAGTCCTTC. It codes for CSVVRGDEQSF.

As regards this clonotype: The junction departs from germline at one end; a sequencing error may be responsible. The V call is TRBV12-3 or TRBV12-4, the J call TRBJ2-1; TRBD2 agrees at 10 bases. CDR3 length: 16 residues. The CDR3 protein is CASTRTSGGAGNEQSF. CDR3 nucleotides: TGTGCCAGCACACGGACTAGCGGAGGGGCCGGTAATGAGCAGTCCTTC.

This clonotype was counted only a few times. Because the CDR3 is missing its conserved closing phenylalanine or tryptophan, this is likely a read error. The chain couples TRBV11-2 to TRBJ2-7; D call uncertain. Germline V lookup: CDR1 SGHAT, CDR2 FQNNGV. This CDR3 is 14 amino acids long. V was shortened by 1 base and J by 3 bases, with 10 bases between the two germline ends. CDR3 sequence: CASSLVLFGYEQYY. For the CDR3, the DNA is TGTGCCAGCAGCTTAGTGCTATTCGGCTACGAGCAGTACTAC.

V and J are TRBV6-5 and TRBJ2-6, with no clear D. The CDR3 sequence is 16 residues long. From germline, CDR1 is MNHEY and CDR2 SVGAGI. Trimming removed 0 bases from V and 4 bases from J, with 10 bases in between. DNA for the CDR3: TGTGCCAGCAGTTACTCGAGGAGAGCCGGGGCCAACGTCCTGACTTTC. Encoded protein: CASSYSRRAGANVLTF.

The genes are TRBV18 and TRBJ2-3; maybe TRBD2 (5 bases). Germline loops: CDR1 KGHSH, CDR2 LQKENI. The CDR3 runs 13 residues. Between the trimmed V and J ends, which lost 3 bases and 5 bases, there was a span of 9 bases. CDR3 bases: TGTGCCAGCTCACCCGGGGAATTAGATACGCAGTATTTT. This codes for CASSPGELDTQYF.

The genes are TRBV6-2 or TRBV6-3 and TRBJ2-2; D gene unclear. The V end was cut by 4 bases, the J end by 5 bases, with 20 bases between. The CDR3 is 17 amino acids. Germline-derived CDR1 and CDR2 are MNHEY and SVGEGT. This chain's CDR3 is CASSCRLVDPGTGELFF. The CDR3 bases are TGTGCCAGCAGTTGCCGTCTAGTTGATCCGGGTACCGGGGAGCTGTTTTTT.

The rearrangement links TRBV12-3 or TRBV12-4 to TRBJ2-7; 8 bases map to TRBD1. CDR3 length: 14 residues. The J segment lost 6 bases and the V segment lost 5 bases, leaving 9 bases of the junction unmatched. Written as DNA, the CDR3 is TGTGCCAGCAGTCAGACAGGGGTAGTAGTCGAGCAGTACTTC. Translating it yields CASSQTGVVVEQYF.